This T cell receptor (beta chain) came from a study of identical twins. Findings and limits, study-wide: Donors were not followed over many years; analysis was cross-sectional. While abundant cord blood beta clonotypes carried fewer insertions, memory repertoires showed no such pattern.

For this clonotype: What it recognizes is unknown.

TCRdb reprocessed the 5' RACE reads with MiXCR, giving one entry per CDR3 protein. The table records roughly 500,000 distinct CDR3 sequences, around 20% of them present only once. This CDR3 has 14 amino acids. CDR1 is GTSNPN and CDR2 is SVGIG in the germline V gene (reference sequence). V was pared by 3 bases and J by 1 base, with 5 bases of the junction left unmatched. These records were also assigned to another study, of T cells expressing NK-cell markers. That report notes: Sorted CD3+CD56-NKG2C+, CD3+CD56+NKG2C+ and CD3+CD56+NKG2C- T cells supplied the TCR beta repertoires.

This receptor was taken from a young woman in good health. The chain is built from TRBV30 and TRBJ2-7, with 8 bases fitting TRBD1. The sequenced sample consisted of CD4+ T cells sorted from blood. The CDR3 region has the DNA TGTGCCTGGAGGACAGGGGTTGAGTCCTACGAGCAGTACTTC. Its protein product is CAWRTGVESYEQYF.